This entry describes one TCR beta chain. What it binds is unknown. These data belong to a study of cytomegalovirus exposure and HLA in healthy donors. Study results and caveats: In presence/absence analyses, roughly uniform sequencing depth across donors was assumed. In vitro confirmation showed three CMV-associated chains to be CMV antigen specific.

The CDR3 is 12 amino acids. Germline CDR1 is SGHVS and CDR2 is FNYEAQ. Trimming pared 5 bases from V and 8 bases from J, leaving 10 bases between. Primers: 60 Vbeta forward and 13 Jbeta reverse. TCRdb keeps only in-frame clones here, not all; method: immunoSEQ multiplex PCR. The sample has under 200,000 clones, 70% to 90% seen once; the top ten hold 7.5% to 10%. The clonotype comes from a man younger than 35 in good health and CMV-seropositive. The chain is built from TRBV7-6 and TRBJ2-1; TRBD1 might be the D (5 bases). Sequenced material: PBMCs. The CDR3, as DNA: TGTGCCAGCAGCCTTCAAGGGGATGAGCAGTTCTTC. Amino acids: CASSLQGDEQFF. The whole variable domain, remainder taken from reference TRBV7-6 and TRBJ2-1, is GAGVSQSPRYKVTKRGQDVALRCDPISGHVSLYWYRQALGQGPEFLTYFNYEAQQDKSGLPNDRFSAERPEGSISTLTIQRTEQRDSAMYRCASSLQGDEQFFGPGTRLTVL.